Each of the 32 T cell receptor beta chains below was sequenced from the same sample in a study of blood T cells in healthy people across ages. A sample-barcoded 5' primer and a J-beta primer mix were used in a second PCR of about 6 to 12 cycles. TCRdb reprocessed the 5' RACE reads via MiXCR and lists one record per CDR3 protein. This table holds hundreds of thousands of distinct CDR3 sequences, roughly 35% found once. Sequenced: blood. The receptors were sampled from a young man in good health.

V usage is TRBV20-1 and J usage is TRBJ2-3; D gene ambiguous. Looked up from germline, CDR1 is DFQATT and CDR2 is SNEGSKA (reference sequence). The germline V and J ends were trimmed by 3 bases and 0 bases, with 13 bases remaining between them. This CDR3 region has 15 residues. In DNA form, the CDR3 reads TGCAGTGCTAGTCCCCCAGTTACTAGCACAGATACGCAGTATTTT. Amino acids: CSASPPVTSTDTQYF.

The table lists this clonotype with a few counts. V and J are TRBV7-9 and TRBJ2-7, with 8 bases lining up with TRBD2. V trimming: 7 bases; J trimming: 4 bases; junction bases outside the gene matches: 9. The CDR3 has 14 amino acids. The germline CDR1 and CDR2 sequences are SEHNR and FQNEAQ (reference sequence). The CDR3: CASTPPGLEYEQYF. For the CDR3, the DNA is TGTGCCAGCACCCCACCGGGACTAGAGTACGAGCAGTACTTC. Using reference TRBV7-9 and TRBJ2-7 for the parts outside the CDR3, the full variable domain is DTGVSQNPRHKITKRGQNVTFRCDPISEHNRLYWYRQTLGQGPEFLTYFQNEAQLEKSRLLSDRFSAERPKGSFSTLEIQRTEQGDSAMYLCASTPPGLEYEQYFGPGTRLTVT.

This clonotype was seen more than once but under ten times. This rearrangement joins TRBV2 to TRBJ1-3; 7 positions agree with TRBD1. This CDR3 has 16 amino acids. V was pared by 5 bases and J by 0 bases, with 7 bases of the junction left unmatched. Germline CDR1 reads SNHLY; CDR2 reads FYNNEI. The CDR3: CASSPRTGLSGNTIYF. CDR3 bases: TGTGCCAGCAGTCCCCGGACAGGCCTCTCTGGAAACACCATATATTTT.

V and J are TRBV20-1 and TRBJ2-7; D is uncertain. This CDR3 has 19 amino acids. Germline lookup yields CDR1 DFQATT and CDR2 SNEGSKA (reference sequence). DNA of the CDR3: TGCAGCGCTCGGTCCCCTAGGTTTCCACCTAAGTTTGGGTCCTACGAGCAGTACTTC. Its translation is CSARSPRFPPKFGSYEQYF.

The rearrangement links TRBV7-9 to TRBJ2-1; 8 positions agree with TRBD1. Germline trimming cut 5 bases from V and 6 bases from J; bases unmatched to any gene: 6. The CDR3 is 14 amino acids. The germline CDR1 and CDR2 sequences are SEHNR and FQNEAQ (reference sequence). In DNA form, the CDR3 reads TGTGCCAGCAGCCTCCGGGACAGGTTCAATGAGCAGTTCTTC. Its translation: CASSLRDRFNEQFF.

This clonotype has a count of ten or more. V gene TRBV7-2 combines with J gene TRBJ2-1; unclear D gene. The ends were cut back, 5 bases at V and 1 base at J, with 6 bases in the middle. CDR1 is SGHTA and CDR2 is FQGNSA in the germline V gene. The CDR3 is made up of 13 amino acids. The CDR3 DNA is TGTGCCAGCAGCCTGAGGTCCTACAATGAGCAGTTCTTC. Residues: CASSLRSYNEQFF.

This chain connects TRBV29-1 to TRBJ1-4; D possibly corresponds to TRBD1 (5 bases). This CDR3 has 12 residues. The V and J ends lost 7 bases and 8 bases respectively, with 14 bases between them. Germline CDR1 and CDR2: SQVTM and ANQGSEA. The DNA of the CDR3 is TGCAGCGCCGACAGTAAGGAGGAAAAACTGTTTTTT. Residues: CSADSKEEKLFF.

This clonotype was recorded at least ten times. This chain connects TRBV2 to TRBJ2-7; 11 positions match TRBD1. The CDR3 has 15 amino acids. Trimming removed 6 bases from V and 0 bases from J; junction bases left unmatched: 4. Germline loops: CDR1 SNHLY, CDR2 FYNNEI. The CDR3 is CASRGQGVSSYEQYF. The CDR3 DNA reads TGTGCCAGCAGGGGACAGGGGGTGTCCTCCTACGAGCAGTACTTC. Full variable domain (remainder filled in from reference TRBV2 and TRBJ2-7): EPEVTQTPSHQVTQMGQEVILRCVPISNHLYFYWYRQILGQKVEFLVSFYNNEISEKSEIFDDQFSVERPDGSNFTLKIRSTKLEDSAMYFCASRGQGVSSYEQYFGPGTRLTVT.

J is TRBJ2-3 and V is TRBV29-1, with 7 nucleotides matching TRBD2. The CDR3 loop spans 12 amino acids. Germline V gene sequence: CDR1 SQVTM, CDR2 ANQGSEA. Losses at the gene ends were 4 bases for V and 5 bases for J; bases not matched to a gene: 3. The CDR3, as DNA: TGCAGCGTTGGAGCGGGGAGAGATACGCAGTATTTT. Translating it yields CSVGAGRDTQYF.

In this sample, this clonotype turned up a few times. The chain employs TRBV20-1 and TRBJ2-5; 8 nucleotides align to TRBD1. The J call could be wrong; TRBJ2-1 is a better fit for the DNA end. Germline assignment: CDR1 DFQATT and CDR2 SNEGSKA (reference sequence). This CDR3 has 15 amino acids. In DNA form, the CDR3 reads TGCAGTGCTAGCCTGTCCGGGACAGGTCAAGAGACCCAGTTCTTC. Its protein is CSASLSGTGQETQFF.

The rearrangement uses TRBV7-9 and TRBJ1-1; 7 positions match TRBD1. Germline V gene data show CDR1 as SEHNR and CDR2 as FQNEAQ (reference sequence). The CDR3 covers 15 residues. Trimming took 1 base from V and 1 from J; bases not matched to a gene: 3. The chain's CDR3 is CASSLGQGQNTEAFF. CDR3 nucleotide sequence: TGTGCCAGCAGCTTAGGACAGGGCCAGAACACTGAAGCTTTCTTT.

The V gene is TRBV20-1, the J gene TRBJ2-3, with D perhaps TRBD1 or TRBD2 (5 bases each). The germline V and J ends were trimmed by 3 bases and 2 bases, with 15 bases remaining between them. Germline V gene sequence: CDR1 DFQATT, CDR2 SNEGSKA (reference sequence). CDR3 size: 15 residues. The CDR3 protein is CSASEGRGNTDTQYF. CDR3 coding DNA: TGCAGTGCTAGTGAGGGGAGAGGGAACACAGATACGCAGTATTTT.

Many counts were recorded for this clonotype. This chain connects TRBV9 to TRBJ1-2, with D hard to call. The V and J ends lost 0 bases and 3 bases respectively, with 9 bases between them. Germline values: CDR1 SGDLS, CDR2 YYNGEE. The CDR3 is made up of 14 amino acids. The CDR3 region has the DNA TGTGCCAGCAGCGTAGGTCGGGCCTACTATGGCTACACCTTC. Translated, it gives CASSVGRAYYGYTF.

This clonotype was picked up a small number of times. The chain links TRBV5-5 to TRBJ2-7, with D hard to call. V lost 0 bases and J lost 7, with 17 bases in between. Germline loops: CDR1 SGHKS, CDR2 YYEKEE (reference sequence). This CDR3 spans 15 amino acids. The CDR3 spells CASSLGVASNNEQYF. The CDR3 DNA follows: TGTGCCAGCAGCTTGGGAGTGGCCTCAAACAATGAGCAGTACTTC.

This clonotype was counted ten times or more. The CDR3 sequence is CASSQGLVDGTGDLRSYNEQFF. In DNA form, the CDR3 reads TGCGCCAGCAGCCAAGGTTTGGTTGACGGGACAGGGGACCTCCGTTCCTACAATGAGCAGTTCTTC. The V call is TRBV4-3, the J call TRBJ2-1; TRBD1 agrees at 10 bases. The CDR3 is 22 residues long. The V gene end was trimmed by 1 base and the J gene end by 1 base; junction bases not matched to a gene: 19. The V gene's germline CDR1 is LGHNA and CDR2 YSLEER.

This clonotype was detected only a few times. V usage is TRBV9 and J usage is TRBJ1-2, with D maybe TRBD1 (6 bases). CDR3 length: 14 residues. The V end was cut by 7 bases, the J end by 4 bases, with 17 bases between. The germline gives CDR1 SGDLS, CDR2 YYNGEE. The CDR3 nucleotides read TGTGCCAGCGCCGCCACGGGGGCCCCCTATGGCTACACCTTC. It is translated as CASAATGAPYGYTF.

CDR3 residues: CASSLWENYGYTF. CDR3 DNA sequence: TGTGCCAGCAGCTTATGGGAAAACTATGGCTACACCTTC. The J gene is TRBJ1-2, the V gene TRBV7-9; D is unclear. The V end lost 2 bases, the J end lost 2 bases, and 6 bases lay between the germline ends. The CDR3 has 13 amino acids. Germline assignment: CDR1 SEHNR and CDR2 FQNEAQ (reference sequence).

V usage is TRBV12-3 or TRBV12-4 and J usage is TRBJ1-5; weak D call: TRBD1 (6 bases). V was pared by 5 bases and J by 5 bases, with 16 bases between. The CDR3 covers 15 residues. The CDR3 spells CASSDGQRRYQPQHF. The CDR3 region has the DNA TGTGCCAGCAGTGATGGACAGCGGCGATATCAGCCCCAGCATTTT.

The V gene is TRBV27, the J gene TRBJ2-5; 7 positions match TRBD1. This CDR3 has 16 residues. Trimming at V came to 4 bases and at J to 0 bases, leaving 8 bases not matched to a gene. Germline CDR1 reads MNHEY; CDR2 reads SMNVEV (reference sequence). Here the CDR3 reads CASSSQRQGNQETQYF. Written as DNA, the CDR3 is TGTGCCAGCAGTTCCCAAAGACAGGGAAACCAAGAGACCCAGTACTTC.

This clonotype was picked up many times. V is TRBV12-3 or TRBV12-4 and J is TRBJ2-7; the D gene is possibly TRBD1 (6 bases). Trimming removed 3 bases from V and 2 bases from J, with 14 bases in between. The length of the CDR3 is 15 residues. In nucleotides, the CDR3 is TGTGCCAGCAGTTTCAGGGGTAGCCAAACCTACGAGCAGTACTTC. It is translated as CASSFRGSQTYEQYF.

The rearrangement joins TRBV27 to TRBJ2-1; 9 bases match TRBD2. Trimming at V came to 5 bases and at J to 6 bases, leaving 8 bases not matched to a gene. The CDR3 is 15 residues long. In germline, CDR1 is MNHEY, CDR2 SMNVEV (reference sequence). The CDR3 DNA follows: TGTGCCAGCAGTCCGGGACGAGCGGGGGGCAATGAGCAGTTCTTC. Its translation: CASSPGRAGGNEQFF.

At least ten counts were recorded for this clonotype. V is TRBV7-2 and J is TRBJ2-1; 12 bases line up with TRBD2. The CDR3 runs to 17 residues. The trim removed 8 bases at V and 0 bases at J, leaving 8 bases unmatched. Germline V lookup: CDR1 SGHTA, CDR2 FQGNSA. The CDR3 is CASLQTSGGSSYNEQFF. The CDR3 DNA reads TGTGCCAGCCTTCAGACTAGCGGGGGAAGCTCCTACAATGAGCAGTTCTTC.

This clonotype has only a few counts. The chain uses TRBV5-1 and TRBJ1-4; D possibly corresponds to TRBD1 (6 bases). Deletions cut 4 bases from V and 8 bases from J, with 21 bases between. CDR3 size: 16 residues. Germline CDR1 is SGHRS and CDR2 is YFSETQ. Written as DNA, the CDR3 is TGCGCCAGCAGCGAGACGGACAGCCTGGCGGGAGAAAAACTGTTTTTT. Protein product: CASSETDSLAGEKLFF. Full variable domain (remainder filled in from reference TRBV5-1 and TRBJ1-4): KAGVTQTPRYLIKTRGQQVTLSCSPISGHRSVSWYQQTPGQGLQFLFEYFSETQRNKGNFPGRFSGRQFSNSRSEMNVSTLELGDSALYLCASSETDSLAGEKLFFGSGTQLSVL.

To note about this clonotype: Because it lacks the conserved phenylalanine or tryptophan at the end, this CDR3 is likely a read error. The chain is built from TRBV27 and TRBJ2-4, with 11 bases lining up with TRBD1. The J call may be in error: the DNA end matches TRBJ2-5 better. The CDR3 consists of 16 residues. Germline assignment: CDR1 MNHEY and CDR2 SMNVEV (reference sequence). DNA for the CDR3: TGTGCCAGCAGCTTGGGGACAGGGGGAACTTTAGAGACCCAGTACTTA. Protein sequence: CASSLGTGGTLETQYL.

The CDR3 is CASSSPGTSGFDEQFF. As DNA, the CDR3 is TGTGCCAGCAGCTCCCCCGGGACTAGCGGTTTCGATGAGCAGTTCTTC. The genes are TRBV7-9 and TRBJ2-1; 11 bases align to TRBD2. V lost 4 bases to trimming and J lost 8 bases; unmatched junction nucleotides: 10. The CDR3 is 16 residues long. CDR1 and CDR2 (germline): SEHNR, FQNEAQ (reference sequence).

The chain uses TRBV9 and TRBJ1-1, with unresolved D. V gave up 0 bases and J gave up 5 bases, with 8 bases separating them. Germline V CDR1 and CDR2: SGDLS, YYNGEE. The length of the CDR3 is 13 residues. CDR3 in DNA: TGTGCCAGCAGCGTAGCCGCGAGGACTGAAGCTTTCTTT. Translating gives CASSVAARTEAFF.

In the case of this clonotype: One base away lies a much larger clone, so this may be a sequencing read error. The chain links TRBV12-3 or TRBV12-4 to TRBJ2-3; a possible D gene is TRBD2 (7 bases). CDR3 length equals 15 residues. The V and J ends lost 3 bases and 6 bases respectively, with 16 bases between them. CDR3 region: CASSLSSGTSDTQYF. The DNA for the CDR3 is TGTGCCAGCAGTTTGTCCAGCGGGACATCGGATACGCAGTATTTT.

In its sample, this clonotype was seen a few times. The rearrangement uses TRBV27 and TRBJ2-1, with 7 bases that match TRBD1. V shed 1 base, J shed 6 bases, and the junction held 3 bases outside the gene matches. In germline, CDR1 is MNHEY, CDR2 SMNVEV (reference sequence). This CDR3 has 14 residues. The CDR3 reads CASSLYRTGNEQFF. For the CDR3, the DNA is TGTGCCAGCAGTTTATACCGGACAGGCAATGAGCAGTTCTTC.

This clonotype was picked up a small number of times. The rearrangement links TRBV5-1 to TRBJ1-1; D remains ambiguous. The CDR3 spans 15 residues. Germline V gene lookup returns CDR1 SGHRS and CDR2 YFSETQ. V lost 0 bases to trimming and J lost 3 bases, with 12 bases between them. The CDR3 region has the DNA TGCGCCAGCAGCTTGGCACGGGCGGCGGACACTGAAGCTTTCTTT. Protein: CASSLARAADTEAFF.

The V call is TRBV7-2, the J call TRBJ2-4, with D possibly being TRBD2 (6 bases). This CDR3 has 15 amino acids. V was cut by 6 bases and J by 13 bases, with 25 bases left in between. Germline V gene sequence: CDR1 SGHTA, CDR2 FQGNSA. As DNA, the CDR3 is TGTGCCAGCAGTTCTCCCGGGAGAGCGTCTTGGGAGCAGTACTTC. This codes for CASSSPGRASWEQYF.

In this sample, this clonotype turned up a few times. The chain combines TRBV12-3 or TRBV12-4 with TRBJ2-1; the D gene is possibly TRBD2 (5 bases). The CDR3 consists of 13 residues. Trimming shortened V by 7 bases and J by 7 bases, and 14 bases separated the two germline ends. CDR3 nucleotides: TGTGCCAGCACCGGACTGGGGAAAAATGAGCAGTTCTTC. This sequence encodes CASTGLGKNEQFF.

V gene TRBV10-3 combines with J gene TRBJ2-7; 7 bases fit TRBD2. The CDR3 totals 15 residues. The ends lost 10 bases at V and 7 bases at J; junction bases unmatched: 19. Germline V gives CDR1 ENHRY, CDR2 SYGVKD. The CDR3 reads CATPGRTSRSNEQYF. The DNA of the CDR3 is TGTGCCACTCCCGGGAGGACGAGTAGGAGCAATGAGCAGTACTTC.